Here is one T cell receptor beta chain with its context. This CDR3 contains 16 residues. Germline V CDR1 and CDR2: LGHDT, YNNKEL (reference sequence). V shed 0 bases and J shed 0 bases, with 9 bases lying between them. The sample comes from a study of blood T cells in healthy people across ages. Through a sample-barcoded 5' primer and a J-beta primer mix, a second PCR was run for roughly 7 to 11 cycles. One entry per CDR3 protein, called by TCRdb with MiXCR from the 5' RACE reads. The data contain around 790,000 distinct CDR3 sequences, 44% of them singletons. This chain connects TRBV3-1 to TRBJ1-5; the D is unclear. This clonotype originated in a man aged 60-69 years in good health. Specimen: blood. As DNA, the CDR3 is TGTGCCAGCAGCCAAGATGGCGGATATAGCAATCAGCCCCAGCATTTT. Its translation is CASSQDGGYSNQPQHF.